These T cell receptor beta chains were read from a single sample in a study of T-cell memory formation after mild COVID-19. TCRdb ran MiXCR on the 5' RACE reads and lists one entry per CDR3 protein. This table has 150,000 to 200,000 distinct CDR3 sequences, around 15% appearing once. The sequenced sample was PBMCs or a T cell subset sorted from them (not recorded which). Receptor source: an adult woman who had mild COVID-19 (a few samples of this study predate the infection). Cell type and time point are not known. Each CDR3 is given with its conserved first and last residue. The order of the fields is J gene, clone size, D gene, V gene, CDR3 protein, CDR3 DNA. A D gene is named only where the DNA matches it firmly. Clone size appears in some rows only: once, few, many, or a class for an expanded clone.

j_call: TRBJ2-6; clone_size: .; d_call: .; v_call: TRBV10-3; cdr3_aa: CAIQGSGANVLTF; cdr3_nt: TGTGCCATCCAGGGCTCTGGGGCCAACGTCCTGACTTTC
j_call: TRBJ2-1; clone_size: .; d_call: .; v_call: TRBV7-8; cdr3_aa: CASSPPRAAYGYNEQFF; cdr3_nt: TGTGCCAGCAGCCCCCCCCGAGCGGCGTATGGCTACAATGAGCAGTTCTTC
j_call: TRBJ1-2; clone_size: .; d_call: .; v_call: TRBV4-1; cdr3_aa: CASSRAGGEGSNGYTF; cdr3_nt: TGCGCCAGCAGCCGAGCGGGCGGTGAGGGATCGAATGGCTACACCTTC
j_call: TRBJ2-7; clone_size: many; d_call: TRBD1; v_call: TRBV28; cdr3_aa: CASSTFFGTVSYEQYF; cdr3_nt: TGTGCCAGCAGTACGTTCTTTGGGACAGTCTCCTACGAGCAGTACTTC
j_call: TRBJ2-5; clone_size: .; d_call: .; v_call: TRBV5-5; cdr3_aa: CASRTGQGGTQYF; cdr3_nt: TGTGCCAGCAGGACCGGTCAGGGGGGGACCCAGTACTTC
j_call: TRBJ2-7; clone_size: many; d_call: TRBD2; v_call: TRBV4-3; cdr3_aa: CASSPVREGLYEQYF; cdr3_nt: TGCGCCAGCAGCCCAGTAAGGGAGGGCCTCTACGAGCAGTACTTC
j_call: TRBJ2-1; clone_size: .; d_call: TRBD2; v_call: TRBV3-1; cdr3_aa: CASSQDVLAGNEQFF; cdr3_nt: TGTGCCAGCAGCCAAGATGTCCTAGCGGGCAATGAGCAGTTCTTC
j_call: TRBJ2-7; clone_size: .; d_call: TRBD2; v_call: TRBV9; cdr3_aa: CASSVAPSGSSYEQYF; cdr3_nt: TGTGCCAGCAGCGTAGCGCCTAGCGGGAGCTCCTACGAGCAGTACTTC
j_call: TRBJ2-5; clone_size: few; d_call: .; v_call: TRBV7-2; cdr3_aa: CASSLSPGTETQYF; cdr3_nt: TGTGCCAGCAGCTTATCCCCAGGGACAGAGACCCAGTACTTC
j_call: TRBJ1-5; clone_size: few; d_call: .; v_call: TRBV3-1; cdr3_aa: CASSQAGGSQPQHF; cdr3_nt: TGTGCCAGCAGCCAAGCCGGGGGGAGTCAGCCCCAGCATTTT
j_call: TRBJ1-1; clone_size: few; d_call: .; v_call: TRBV9; cdr3_aa: CASSVEQGNTEAFF; cdr3_nt: TGTGCCAGCAGCGTAGAACAGGGCAACACTGAAGCTTTCTTT
j_call: TRBJ2-7; clone_size: few; d_call: .; v_call: TRBV29-1; cdr3_aa: CSVVVQTYEQYF; cdr3_nt: TGCAGCGTTGTCGTCCAGACCTACGAGCAGTACTTC
j_call: TRBJ1-1; clone_size: .; d_call: .; v_call: TRBV3-1; cdr3_aa: CASSQVAGKNTEAFF; cdr3_nt: TGTGCCAGCAGCCAAGTGGCAGGTAAGAACACTGAAGCTTTCTTT
j_call: TRBJ2-7; clone_size: many; d_call: .; v_call: TRBV7-2; cdr3_aa: CASSLEGASTYEQYF; cdr3_nt: TGTGCCAGCAGCTTAGAGGGTGCCAGTACCTACGAGCAGTACTTC
j_call: TRBJ2-7; clone_size: .; d_call: TRBD2; v_call: TRBV7-3; cdr3_aa: CASSTGLAGDEQYF; cdr3_nt: TGTGCCAGCAGCACGGGACTAGCGGGCGACGAGCAGTACTTC
j_call: TRBJ1-2; clone_size: .; d_call: .; v_call: TRBV6-6; cdr3_aa: CASIPPGVTYGYTF; cdr3_nt: TGTGCCAGCATTCCCCCCGGCGTCACCTATGGCTACACCTTC
j_call: TRBJ1-1; clone_size: few; d_call: TRBD1; v_call: TRBV4-3; cdr3_aa: CASSQSAGGNTEAFF; cdr3_nt: TGCGCCAGCAGCCAAAGTGCAGGGGGGAACACTGAAGCTTTCTTT
j_call: TRBJ1-2; clone_size: .; d_call: TRBD1; v_call: TRBV29-1; cdr3_aa: CSVEGQGSPYGGYTF; cdr3_nt: TGCAGCGTTGAGGGACAGGGGTCCCCCTATGGTGGCTACACCTTC
j_call: TRBJ2-3; clone_size: few; d_call: TRBD2; v_call: TRBV5-1; cdr3_aa: CASSIGTSGSTDTQYF; cdr3_nt: TGCGCCAGCAGCATCGGGACTAGCGGAAGCACAGATACGCAGTATTTT
j_call: TRBJ2-2; clone_size: few; d_call: .; v_call: TRBV7-2; cdr3_aa: CASSSRRGTGELFF; cdr3_nt: TGTGCCAGCAGCTCTCGGCGGGGTACCGGGGAGCTGTTTTTT
j_call: TRBJ2-2; clone_size: many; d_call: .; v_call: TRBV18; cdr3_aa: CASSPPKNTGELFF; cdr3_nt: TGTGCCAGCTCACCCCCGAAGAACACCGGGGAGCTGTTTTTT
j_call: TRBJ2-5; clone_size: few; d_call: .; v_call: TRBV7-3; cdr3_aa: CASSSRGGFQETQYF; cdr3_nt: TGTGCCAGCAGCTCCCGGGGCGGATTCCAAGAGACCCAGTACTTC
j_call: TRBJ2-7; clone_size: few; d_call: .; v_call: TRBV6-5; cdr3_aa: CASSKSNYEQYF; cdr3_nt: TGTGCCAGCAGTAAGAGCAACTACGAGCAGTACTTC
j_call: TRBJ1-5; clone_size: few; d_call: .; v_call: TRBV12-2; cdr3_aa: CASRLVWVKGSTIFDSNQPQHF; cdr3_nt: TGTGCAAGTCGCTTAGTTTGGGTTAAGGGATCTACAATTTTCGATAGCAATCAGCCCCAGCATTTT
j_call: TRBJ2-7; clone_size: few; d_call: TRBD2; v_call: TRBV5-1; cdr3_aa: CASRGGSRPYEQYF; cdr3_nt: TGCGCCAGCCGGGGGGGGTCCCGCCCCTACGAGCAGTACTTC
j_call: TRBJ2-7; clone_size: few; d_call: TRBD2; v_call: TRBV5-1; cdr3_aa: CASSRTSVEQYF; cdr3_nt: TGCGCCAGCAGCCGGACTAGCGTCGAGCAGTACTTC
j_call: TRBJ2-4; clone_size: few; d_call: TRBD1; v_call: TRBV5-1; cdr3_aa: CASSLRPPGQGAKNIQYF; cdr3_nt: TGCGCCAGCAGCTTGAGACCCCCGGGACAGGGGGCCAAAAACATTCAGTACTTC
j_call: TRBJ1-4; clone_size: .; d_call: .; v_call: TRBV7-9; cdr3_aa: CASSQTAGLANEKLFF; cdr3_nt: TGTGCCAGCAGCCAAACTGCGGGGCTCGCTAATGAAAAACTGTTTTTT
j_call: TRBJ2-2; clone_size: .; d_call: TRBD2; v_call: TRBV20-1; cdr3_aa: CSARTRTSNTGELFF; cdr3_nt: TGCAGTGCTAGGACGAGGACTAGTAACACCGGGGAGCTGTTTTTT
j_call: TRBJ2-7; clone_size: .; d_call: .; v_call: TRBV6-6; cdr3_aa: CASSYGSANEEQYF; cdr3_nt: TGTGCCAGCAGTTACGGGTCGGCCAACGAAGAGCAGTACTTC
j_call: TRBJ2-1; clone_size: few; d_call: TRBD1; v_call: TRBV29-1; cdr3_aa: CSGQGEAYNEQFF; cdr3_nt: TGCAGCGGACAGGGGGAAGCCTACAATGAGCAGTTCTTC
j_call: TRBJ2-1; clone_size: few; d_call: TRBD2; v_call: TRBV7-2; cdr3_aa: CASSLLGLAGLSYNEQFF; cdr3_nt: TGTGCCAGCAGCCTCCTGGGACTAGCGGGACTCTCCTACAATGAGCAGTTCTTC
j_call: TRBJ1-5; clone_size: .; d_call: .; v_call: TRBV24-1; cdr3_aa: CATSDHTTGLNQPQHF; cdr3_nt: TGTGCCACCAGTGACCACACGACAGGCCTCAATCAGCCCCAGCATTTT
j_call: TRBJ1-6; clone_size: .; d_call: .; v_call: TRBV3-1; cdr3_aa: CASSPRGRNSPLHF; cdr3_nt: TGTGCCAGCAGCCCGAGGGGTAGGAATTCACCCCTCCACTTT
j_call: TRBJ2-1; clone_size: .; d_call: .; v_call: TRBV10-3; cdr3_aa: CAISDTGRLNEQFF; cdr3_nt: TGTGCCATCAGTGATACAGGACGGTTGAATGAGCAGTTCTTC
j_call: TRBJ2-7; clone_size: many; d_call: .; v_call: TRBV29-1; cdr3_aa: CSVDSGTYEQYF; cdr3_nt: TGCAGCGTTGACAGTGGAACCTACGAGCAGTACTTC
j_call: TRBJ1-6; clone_size: few; d_call: TRBD1; v_call: TRBV20-1; cdr3_aa: CSARDQETGDNSPLHF; cdr3_nt: TGCAGTGCTAGAGATCAGGAGACAGGGGATAATTCACCCCTCCACTTT
j_call: TRBJ2-1; clone_size: few; d_call: .; v_call: TRBV5-6; cdr3_aa: CASSLGTFNEQFF; cdr3_nt: TGTGCCAGCAGCTTGGGGACTTTCAATGAGCAGTTCTTC
j_call: TRBJ1-2; clone_size: .; d_call: .; v_call: TRBV19; cdr3_aa: CASRDRRANYGYTF; cdr3_nt: TGTGCCAGTAGAGACAGAAGAGCTAACTATGGCTACACCTTC
j_call: TRBJ2-1; clone_size: many; d_call: .; v_call: TRBV6-6; cdr3_aa: CASSPRGGPGWDEQFF; cdr3_nt: TGTGCCAGCAGTCCCCGGGGAGGCCCTGGTTGGGATGAGCAGTTCTTC
j_call: TRBJ2-1; clone_size: few; d_call: TRBD1; v_call: TRBV18; cdr3_aa: CASSPIGQGINNEQFF; cdr3_nt: TGTGCCAGCTCACCAATCGGACAGGGGATCAACAATGAGCAGTTCTTC
j_call: TRBJ2-6; clone_size: few; d_call: TRBD1; v_call: TRBV5-1; cdr3_aa: CASSYSGQASSGANVLTF; cdr3_nt: TGCGCCAGCAGTTACTCGGGACAGGCGTCCTCTGGGGCCAACGTCCTGACTTTC
j_call: TRBJ1-2; clone_size: .; d_call: .; v_call: TRBV4-1; cdr3_aa: CASSQWDGDNYGYTF; cdr3_nt: TGCGCCAGCAGCCAGTGGGACGGAGATAACTATGGCTACACCTTC
j_call: TRBJ2-2; clone_size: .; d_call: .; v_call: TRBV4-3; cdr3_aa: CASSQERGAGELFF; cdr3_nt: TGCGCCAGCAGCCAAGAACGGGGTGCCGGGGAGCTGTTTTTT
j_call: TRBJ1-4; clone_size: few; d_call: TRBD1; v_call: TRBV27; cdr3_aa: CASSSSPGQGDEKLFF; cdr3_nt: TGTGCCAGCTCATCTTCGCCGGGACAGGGAGATGAAAAACTGTTTTTT
j_call: TRBJ2-3; clone_size: .; d_call: TRBD2; v_call: TRBV24-1; cdr3_aa: CATSDFSSGWTDTQYF; cdr3_nt: TGTGCCACCAGTGATTTTTCTAGCGGCTGGACAGATACGCAGTATTTT
j_call: TRBJ1-1; clone_size: few; d_call: .; v_call: TRBV2; cdr3_aa: CASIPQRGGAKATEAFF; cdr3_nt: TGTGCCAGCATCCCCCAACGGGGGGGCGCGAAGGCAACTGAAGCTTTCTTT
j_call: TRBJ1-4; clone_size: .; d_call: TRBD1; v_call: TRBV7-9; cdr3_aa: CASSHLQGLGEKLFF; cdr3_nt: TGTGCCAGCAGCCATCTACAGGGGTTGGGAGAAAAACTGTTTTTT